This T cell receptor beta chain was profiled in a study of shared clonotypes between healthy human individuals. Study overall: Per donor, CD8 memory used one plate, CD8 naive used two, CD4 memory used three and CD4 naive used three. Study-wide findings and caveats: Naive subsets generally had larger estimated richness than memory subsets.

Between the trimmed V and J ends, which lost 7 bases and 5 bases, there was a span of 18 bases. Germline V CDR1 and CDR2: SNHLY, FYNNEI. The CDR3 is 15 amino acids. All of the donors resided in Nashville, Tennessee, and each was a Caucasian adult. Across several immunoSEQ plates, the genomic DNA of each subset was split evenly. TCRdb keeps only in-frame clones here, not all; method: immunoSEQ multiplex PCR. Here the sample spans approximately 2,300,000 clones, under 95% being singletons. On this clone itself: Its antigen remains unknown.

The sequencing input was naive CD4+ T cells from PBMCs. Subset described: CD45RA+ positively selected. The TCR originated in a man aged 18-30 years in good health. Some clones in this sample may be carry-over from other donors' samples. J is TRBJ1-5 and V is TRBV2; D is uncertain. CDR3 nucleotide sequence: TGTGCCAGCAAAACTGAGACATCCCGACATCAGCCCCAGCATTTT. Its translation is CASKTETSRHQPQHF.